Listed below are T cell receptor beta chains from one sample, sequenced in a study of cytomegalovirus exposure and HLA in healthy donors. Assay: immunoSEQ multiplex PCR; the TCRdb copy retains only in-frame clones and omits some. The sample has about 200,000 clones, roughly four fifths seen once. Sequenced sample: PBMCs. All receptors come from a woman younger than 30 in good health and CMV-seronegative. Both conserved end residues are part of each CDR3. The order of the fields is CDR3 protein, CDR3 DNA, D gene, V gene, J gene, clone size. A D gene is named only where the DNA matches it firmly. Where a row states a size, it is once, few, many or the class of an expanded clone; other rows omit it.

CATAADSRAEAFF	TGTGCCACCGCGGCCGACAGTCGGGCTGAAGCTTTCTTT	-	TRBV2	TRBJ1-1	once
CASSQDLGTGRGYTF	TGCGCCAGCAGCCAAGATCTGGGGACAGGGAGAGGCTACACCTTC	TRBD1	TRBV4-3	TRBJ1-2	few
CASSLTGRRGSQETQYF	TGTGCCAGCAGCTTAACAGGAAGGCGGGGCAGCCAAGAGACCCAGTACTTC	-	TRBV7-9	TRBJ2-5	-
CASSPPLWFF	TGTGCCAGCAGCCCCCCTCTCTGGTTCTTC	-	TRBV21-1	TRBJ2-1	-
CASSVGGILGNEQFF	TGTGCCAGTAGTGTGGGGGGGATTTTAGGCAATGAGCAGTTCTTC	TRBD2	TRBV19	TRBJ2-1	-
CASSLPGGSQETQYF	TGTGCCAGCAGTCTGCCAGGGGGGAGTCAAGAGACCCAGTACTTC	-	TRBV28	TRBJ2-5	-
CASSPPRSPNEQYF	TGTGCCAGCAGCCCCCCCAGATCCCCGAACGAGCAGTACTTC	-	TRBV5-4	TRBJ2-7	-
CASSQGLETGREQYF	TGCGCCAGCAGCCAGGGGTTGGAGACAGGGCGAGAGCAGTACTTC	TRBD1	TRBV4-1	TRBJ2-7	few
CASSVQGYGYTF	TGTGCCAGCAGTGTACAGGGCTATGGCTACACCTTC	-	TRBV28	TRBJ1-2	-
CASKTDMDIQYF	TGTGCCAGTAAAACTGACATGGACATTCAGTACTTC	-	TRBV19	TRBJ2-4	-
CASSFTDLESSYEQYF	TGTGCCAGCAGTTTTACGGACTTAGAGTCCTCCTACGAGCAGTACTTC	-	TRBV28	TRBJ2-7	-
CASSASTAGDYNEQFF	TGTGCCAGCAGTGCCTCCACAGCGGGAGACTACAATGAGCAGTTCTTC	TRBD2	TRBV28	TRBJ2-1	-
CASSTREIAGQETQYF	TGTGCCAGTAGTACCAGGGAAATAGCGGGACAAGAGACCCAGTACTTC	TRBD2	TRBV19	TRBJ2-5	-
CASGRELSYNEQFF	TGCGCCAGCGGTCGGGAGCTCTCCTACAATGAGCAGTTCTTC	-	TRBV5-1	TRBJ2-1	few
CASGPGAFF	TGTGCCAGCGGTCCCGGAGCTTTCTTT	-	TRBV28	TRBJ1-1	few
CAWSVATGSSYNEQFF	TGTGCCTGGAGTGTGGCTACGGGGAGCTCCTACAATGAGCAGTTCTTC	-	TRBV30	TRBJ2-1	once
CASSQDRGTVMNTEAFF	TGCGCCAGCAGCCAAGATCGGGGGACAGTTATGAACACTGAAGCTTTCTTT	TRBD1	TRBV4-3	TRBJ1-1	-
CASRTPGTSKAYEQYF	TGTGCCAGCAGGACCCCCGGGACTAGTAAAGCCTACGAGCAGTACTTC	TRBD2	TRBV6-6	TRBJ2-7	few
CASSPPQGVASGNTIYF	TGTGCCAGCTCACCCCCGCAGGGGGTGGCCTCTGGAAACACCATATATTTT	TRBD1	TRBV18	TRBJ1-3	-
CASSLLLSGSTDTQYF	TGTGCCAGCAGCCTCCTGCTGAGTGGTAGCACAGATACGCAGTATTTT	-	TRBV7-9	TRBJ2-3	-
CASTARSGRSGNTIYF	TGTGCCAGTACCGCCAGGTCGGGGAGGTCTGGAAACACCATATATTTT	-	TRBV19	TRBJ1-3	-
CASSRPPGTDFNYGYTF	TGTGCCAGCAGCCGGCCCCCGGGGACAGACTTTAACTATGGCTACACCTTC	TRBD1	TRBV13	TRBJ1-2	-
CASSLDSLVGNSPLHF	TGTGCCAGCAGCTTAGACAGTCTGGTCGGTAATTCACCCCTCCACTTT	-	TRBV7-9	TRBJ1-6	once
CASSLAVRANEKLFF	TGTGCCAGCAGCTTAGCCGTCAGGGCGAATGAAAAACTGTTTTTT	-	TRBV11-3	TRBJ1-4	few
CASSAVTGVGGNTIYF	TGTGCCAGCAGCGCGGTGACAGGTGTCGGCGGAAACACCATATATTTT	-	TRBV9	TRBJ1-3	once
CASSQTTGGPFRSLENIQYF	TGTGCCAGCAGCCAAACCACAGGGGGCCCATTCCGATCCTTAGAAAACATTCAGTACTTC	TRBD1	TRBV14	TRBJ2-4	-
CASSLGFSPQKGLWIRSSYNEQFF	TGCGCCAGCAGCCTTGGATTCTCCCCCCAAAAGGGACTTTGGATCAGAAGCTCCTACAATGAGCAGTTCTTC	-	TRBV5-1	TRBJ2-1	-
CASSLVQQGSGNIQYF	TGTGCCAGCAGCTTAGTGCAACAGGGTTCTGGGAACATTCAGTACTTC	-	TRBV7-9	TRBJ2-4	-
CASSRGGVGSPLHF	TGTGCCAGCAGCCGCGGAGGGGTCGGTTCACCCCTCCACTTT	-	TRBV28	TRBJ1-6	-
CASSLDGSSRFF	TGTGCCAGCAGCTTAGACGGGAGCAGTCGGTTCTTC	-	TRBV7-2	TRBJ2-1	-
CASNNRGNEETQYF	TGTGCCAGCAATAACAGGGGGAATGAAGAGACCCAGTACTTC	TRBD1	TRBV6-1	TRBJ2-5	-
CASSLLRDSDTQYF	TGTGCCAGCAGCTTATTGCGGGACTCAGATACGCAGTATTTT	-	TRBV11-3	TRBJ2-3	few
CASCPGAYEQYF	TGTGCCAGCTGCCCAGGGGCCTACGAGCAGTACTTC	-	TRBV28	TRBJ2-7	-
CASSEIGTDGYTF	TGCGCCAGCAGTGAGATTGGGACAGATGGCTACACCTTC	TRBD1	TRBV10-2	TRBJ1-2	-
CASSSRRTGGRPDTQYF	TGTGCCAGCAGCTCTCGCCGGACAGGGGGCCGCCCAGATACGCAGTATTTT	TRBD1	TRBV7-6	TRBJ2-3	-
CSVVSGAYNEQFF	TGCAGCGTTGTTAGCGGGGCCTACAATGAGCAGTTCTTC	TRBD2	TRBV29-1	TRBJ2-1	-
CASTNTGTNYGYTF	TGTGCCAGTACGAATACAGGGACCAACTATGGCTACACCTTC	-	TRBV19	TRBJ1-2	-
CASSEAGSNQPQHF	TGTGCCAGCAGCGAGGCGGGGTCCAATCAGCCCCAGCATTTT	-	TRBV11-2	TRBJ1-5	-
CASSDLRGNPLLEQYF	TGCGCCAGCAGTGATCTTCGAGGGAACCCCCTACTCGAGCAGTACTTC	-	TRBV10-1	TRBJ2-7	few
CASSYSTGLYGYTF	TGTGCCAGCAGTTACTCGACAGGGCTCTATGGCTACACCTTC	TRBD1	TRBV6-5	TRBJ1-2	-
CASSSLTGQPPNYGYTF	TGTGCCAGCAGTTCGTTGACAGGGCAGCCCCCCAACTATGGCTACACCTTC	TRBD1	TRBV27	TRBJ1-2	-
CASSPQVGLRAGELFF	TGTGCCAGCAGCCCCCAGGTGGGCCTACGAGCCGGGGAGCTGTTTTTT	-	TRBV7-2	TRBJ2-2	-
CASRVAQGRNTEAFF	TGCGCCAGCAGGGTTGCACAGGGGAGAAACACTGAAGCTTTCTTT	TRBD1	TRBV5-1	TRBJ1-1	few
CASSLGASGSVYNEQFF	TGTGCCAGCAGCTTAGGGGCTAGCGGGAGCGTCTACAATGAGCAGTTCTTC	TRBD2	TRBV7-9	TRBJ2-1	-
CASSSGLSNYGYTF	TGTGCCAGCAGTTCGGGACTGTCAAACTATGGCTACACCTTC	-	TRBV5-4	TRBJ1-2	-
CASSQDRAGGKNEQFF	TGTGCCAGCAGCCAAGATCGAGCGGGAGGTAAGAATGAGCAGTTCTTC	TRBD2	TRBV4-2	TRBJ2-1	-
CAAGESSYNEQFF	TGTGCAGCGGGGGAGAGCTCCTACAATGAGCAGTTCTTC	TRBD2	TRBV18	TRBJ2-1	-
CASSFGVSEQFF	TGTGCCAGCAGCTTCGGGGTCTCTGAGCAGTTCTTC	-	TRBV11-3	TRBJ2-1	-
CASSLAGAHTDTQYF	TGTGCCAGCAGCTTAGCAGGGGCCCACACAGATACGCAGTATTTT	-	TRBV7-2	TRBJ2-3	-
CASRLQGSGNTIYF	TGTGCCAGCAGACTCCAGGGCTCTGGAAACACCATATATTTT	-	TRBV6-5	TRBJ1-3	once
CASSEANRGAQYF	TGTGCCAGCAGTGAAGCAAACAGGGGTGCCCAGTACTTC	TRBD1	TRBV6-5	TRBJ2-5	once
CSVGGLGLTYEQYF	TGCAGCGTTGGGGGCTTGGGTTTAACCTACGAGCAGTACTTC	-	TRBV29-1	TRBJ2-7	once
CASSPELAGGFEQFF	TGTGCCAGCAGCCCGGAACTAGCGGGAGGGTTTGAGCAGTTCTTC	TRBD2	TRBV7-2	TRBJ2-1	-